These 32 T cell receptor beta chains came from one sample sequenced in a study of graft-versus-host responses after intestinal transplantation. TCRdb's copy holds only in-frame clones and misses some; the assay was immunoSEQ multiplex PCR. The sample carries about 39,000 clones, 93% recorded once. Sequencing was performed on PBMCs, taken approximately 740 days after intestinal transplantation. These receptors were taken from a human patient who received an intestinal transplant, so some T cells may come from the graft donor.

V gene TRBV12-5 combines with J gene TRBJ1-2; D unclear. Trimming took 0 bases from V and 7 from J, leaving 9 bases between them. Germline V gives CDR1 LGHNT, CDR2 FRNRAP. The CDR3 is 13 amino acids. The CDR3 coding sequence is TGTGCTAGTGGTTTGGTCGGATCCGCTGGCTACACCTTC. This gives the protein CASGLVGSAGYTF.

The CDR3 sequence is CASSSGEIRYEQYF. CDR3 nucleotides: TGCGCCAGCAGCTCCGGGGAAATCCGCTACGAGCAGTACTTC. This sequence joins TRBV5-1 and TRBJ2-7, with a weak D call TRBD2 (5 bases). V lost 3 bases to trimming and J lost 3 bases, with 13 bases between them. This CDR3 has 14 residues. Germline V gives CDR1 SGHRS, CDR2 YFSETQ.

In nucleotides, the CDR3 is TGTGCCAGCAGTTACAATCCAGGGGGAGTAGAAGCTTTCTTT. This sequence encodes CASSYNPGGVEAFF. This rearrangement joins TRBV6-6 to TRBJ1-1; 7 bases align to TRBD1. This CDR3 comprises 14 residues. After removal of 2 bases from V and 8 bases from J, the junction contained 8 bases not matched to a gene. CDR1 and CDR2 from the germline V gene are MNHNY and SVGAGI (reference sequence).

This clone was counted once. The V call is TRBV4-2, the J call TRBJ2-3; 11 bases map to TRBD2. Germline values: CDR1 LGHNA, CDR2 YNFKEQ. The V and J ends lost 3 bases and 6 bases, in that order; junction bases with no gene match: 11. The CDR3 is made up of 17 amino acids. CDR3 bases: TGTGCCAGCAGCCAGGGGGAACTAGCGGGAGTAGCCGATACGCAGTATTTT. This encodes CASSQGELAGVADTQYF.

This chain joins TRBV7-3 and TRBJ2-2; D not certain. Trimming left V 5 bases short and J 4 bases short, with 8 bases between. The CDR3 is 13 amino acids. Looked up from germline, CDR1 is SGHTA and CDR2 is FQGTGA. The chain's CDR3 is CASSLWGTGELFF. In DNA form, the CDR3 reads TGTGCCAGCAGCCTGTGGGGCACCGGGGAGCTGTTTTTT.

The chain carries TRBV5-6 and TRBJ1-1; D uncertain. The CDR3 runs to 13 residues. The germline gives CDR1 SGHDT, CDR2 YYEEEE. V lost 2 bases and J 1 base, leaving 6 bases between the germline ends. The CDR3 region is CASSFDRNTEAFF. CDR3 nucleotide sequence: TGTGCCAGCAGCTTCGACCGGAACACTGAAGCTTTCTTT.

The J gene is TRBJ2-5, the V gene TRBV9, with D possibly being TRBD2 (6 bases). Germline V CDR1 and CDR2: SGDLS, YYNGEE. The CDR3 contains 12 residues. Deletions cut 3 bases from V and 10 bases from J, with 13 bases between. This CDR3 reads CASSAETSSQYF. The CDR3 region has the DNA TGTGCCAGCAGCGCCGAGACTAGTAGCCAGTACTTC. The whole variable domain, filled in from reference TRBV9 and TRBJ2-5, reads DSGVTQTPKHLITATGQRVTLRCSPRSGDLSVYWYQQSLDQGLQFLIQYYNGEERAKGNILERFSAQQFPDLHSELNLSSLELGDSALYFCASSAETSSQYFGPGTRLLVL.

The V call is TRBV25-1, the J call TRBJ1-1; no definite D call. The V end was cut by 8 bases, the J end by 7 bases, with 11 bases between. The germline gives CDR1 MGHDK, CDR2 SYGVNS. The CDR3 consists of 11 residues. The CDR3 coding sequence is TGTGCCAGCGGCGCGGGTCATGAAGCTTTCTTT. It translates to CASGAGHEAFF.

The J gene is TRBJ2-1, the V gene TRBV5-1, with TRBD2 matching 14 bases. CDR3 length: 15 residues. Germline V CDR1 and CDR2: SGHRS, YFSETQ. The ends lost 4 bases at V and 5 bases at J; junction bases unmatched: 2. The CDR3 nucleotides are TGCGCCAGCAGCGTGGGACTAGCGGGGGACAATGAGCAGTTCTTC. This sequence encodes CASSVGLAGDNEQFF.

Comments on this clone: The junction departs from germline at one end; a sequencing error may be responsible. The chain uses TRBV6-6 and TRBJ1-5, with 7 bases identical to TRBD1. This CDR3 region has 12 residues. Germline V gene sequence: CDR1 MNHNY, CDR2 SVGAGI (reference sequence). CDR3 nucleotides: TGTGCCAGCAGTACCTACAGGGGAGCCCAACATTTT. Translated: CASSTYRGAQHF.

The V and J genes are TRBV28 and TRBJ2-3, with D perhaps TRBD2 (5 bases). Trimming stripped 6 bases from V and 0 bases from J, with 19 bases between. Germline CDR1 MDHEN, CDR2 SYDVKM. CDR3 length equals 17 residues. The CDR3 region has the DNA TGTGCCAGCAGCACCCCGACCCCTAGCCGTAGCACAGATACGCAGTATTTT. As protein: CASSTPTPSRSTDTQYF. The variable domain in full, with the rest retrieved from reference TRBV28 and TRBJ2-3, is DVKVTQSSRYLVKRTGEKVFLECVQDMDHENMFWYRQDPGLGLRLIYFSYDVKMKEKGDIPEGYSVSREKKERFSLILESASTNQTSMYLCASSTPTPSRSTDTQYFGPGTRLTVL.

A word on this clone: Distinct nucleotide sequences in the sample also encode this CDR3. The J gene is TRBJ2-1, the V gene TRBV9; D ambiguous. Trimming shortened V by 0 bases and J by 0 bases, and 7 bases separated the two germline ends. Germline CDR1 reads SGDLS; CDR2 reads YYNGEE. There are 15 residues in the CDR3. In nucleotides, the CDR3 is TGTGCCAGCAGCGTAGTTCCAAGCTCCTACAATGAGCAGTTCTTC. It codes for CASSVVPSSYNEQFF.

The chain links TRBV5-5 to TRBJ2-7, with 8 bases fitting TRBD1. V was clipped by 0 bases and J by 4 bases; unmatched bases: 6. The CDR3 is 15 residues long. CDR1 SGHKS and CDR2 YYEKEE come from the germline V gene (reference sequence). The CDR3 spells CASSLAGGDKYEQYF. Here the CDR3 DNA reads TGTGCCAGCAGCTTGGCAGGGGGCGACAAGTACGAGCAGTACTTC.

The V gene is TRBV2, the J gene TRBJ1-5; the D gene is possibly TRBD1 (5 bases). V was cut by 8 bases and J by 3 bases, with 23 bases left in between. The CDR3 totals 17 residues. CDR1 is SNHLY and CDR2 is FYNNEI in the germline V gene. CDR3 sequence reads: CASRQGNPISFNQPQHF. The CDR3 region has the DNA TGTGCCAGCCGGCAGGGCAATCCCATTTCCTTCAATCAGCCCCAGCATTTT.

This chain connects TRBV7-2 to TRBJ2-2; 8 bases agree with TRBD2. The J segment lost 6 bases and the V segment lost 4 bases, leaving 13 bases of the junction unmatched. The CDR3 has 17 amino acids. Germline V gives CDR1 SGHTA, CDR2 FQGNSA. CDR3 bases: TGTGCCAGCAGCTCCCGGAGGGGGACTAGTATGGCCGGGGAGCTGTTTTTT. This gives the protein CASSSRRGTSMAGELFF.

The V call is TRBV9, the J call TRBJ1-1; unclear D gene. The CDR3 sequence is 13 residues long. Germline-derived CDR1 and CDR2 are SGDLS and YYNGEE. The germline V and J ends were trimmed by 3 bases and 4 bases, with 10 bases remaining between them. CDR3 DNA sequence: TGTGCCAGCAGCGAGATTCTGGGCACTGAAGCTTTCTTT. Its protein product is CASSEILGTEAFF.

This chain joins TRBV4-2 and TRBJ2-1; D remains unclear. The CDR3 is 14 amino acids. Trimming took off 0 bases at V and 5 bases at J, with 8 bases between the two ends. Germline values: CDR1 LGHNA, CDR2 YNFKEQ. The DNA of the CDR3 is TGTGCCAGCAGCCAAGAGGTTAGAAACAATGAGCAGTTCTTC. It encodes CASSQEVRNNEQFF.

The V call is TRBV4-1, the J call TRBJ2-2, with 12 bases that match TRBD2. Per the germline V gene, CDR1 is MGHRA and CDR2 is YSYEKL. The CDR3 is 18 residues long. Unmatched junction bases numbered 10, after V lost 1 base and J lost 7 bases. The CDR3 protein is CASSQGLASGGAGGELFF. The CDR3, as DNA: TGCGCCAGCAGCCAAGGACTCGCTAGCGGGGGGGCCGGCGGGGAGCTGTTTTTT.

The CDR3, as DNA: TGTGCCAGCAGCTTGGGACCACCGGGACAGGAGGCGCCCACAGATACGCAGTATTTT. This encodes CASSLGPPGQEAPTDTQYF. The V and J genes are TRBV5-6 and TRBJ2-3; 8 bases map to TRBD1. Germline assignment: CDR1 SGHDT and CDR2 YYEEEE. The CDR3 runs 19 residues. Unmatched junction bases numbered 14, after V lost 0 bases and J lost 2 bases.

This CDR3 is CASSLDLGWETQYF. DNA for the CDR3: TGTGCCAGCAGCTTAGATTTAGGGTGGGAGACCCAGTACTTC. This sequence joins TRBV11-2 and TRBJ2-5, with D unresolved. The CDR3 length is 14 residues. Trimming left V 0 bases short and J 5 bases short, with 10 bases between. Germline-derived CDR1 and CDR2 are SGHAT and FQNNGV.

The table lists this clone with a few counts. The rearrangement links TRBV5-1 to TRBJ2-3, with unresolved D. Germline CDR1 reads SGHRS; CDR2 reads YFSETQ. Trimming stripped 0 bases from V and 0 bases from J, with 8 bases between. This CDR3 spans 15 amino acids. The CDR3 is CASSLDRQSTDTQYF. The CDR3 nucleotides are TGCGCCAGCAGCTTGGATCGTCAGAGCACAGATACGCAGTATTTT.

This clone occurred once. J is TRBJ2-7 and V is TRBV7-9; 7 nucleotides line up with TRBD2. The ends lost 2 bases at V and 5 bases at J; junction bases unmatched: 12. The CDR3 loop spans 16 amino acids. The germline V gene has CDR1 SEHNR and CDR2 FQNEAQ (reference sequence). CDR3 DNA sequence: TGTGCCAGCAGCTTAATAGGTTCGGGGCGGGAGCACGAGCAGTACTTC. This encodes CASSLIGSGREHEQYF.

The chain recombines TRBV5-4 with TRBJ1-6; 8 bases match TRBD1. Germline-derived CDR1 and CDR2 are SGHNT and YYREEE (reference sequence). Trimming at V came to 4 bases and at J to 10 bases, leaving 7 bases not matched to a gene. The CDR3 covers 14 residues. CDR3 DNA sequence: TGTGCCAGCAGCCGCGGGACAGGCCCCTCACCCCTCCACTTT. Its translation is CASSRGTGPSPLHF. The full variable domain, with the rest looked up from reference TRBV5-4 and TRBJ1-6, is ETGVTQSPTHLIKTRGQQVTLRCSSQSGHNTVSWYQQALGQGPQFIFQYYREEENGRGNFPPRFSGLQFPNYSSELNVNALELDDSALYLCASSRGTGPSPLHFGNGTRLTVT.

V and J are TRBV19 and TRBJ1-1; D not resolved. Germline CDR1 is LNHDA and CDR2 is SQIVND (reference sequence). The CDR3 is 12 amino acids. The V and J ends lost 7 bases and 5 bases respectively, with 11 bases between them. The CDR3 sequence is CASTLGVTEAFF. The DNA of the CDR3 is TGTGCCAGTACCCTTGGCGTTACTGAAGCTTTCTTT. Looking up the rest from reference TRBV19 and TRBJ1-1 gives the full variable domain: DGGITQSPKYLFRKEGQNVTLSCEQNLNHDAMYWYRQDPGQGLRLIYYSQIVNDFQKGDIAEGYSVSREKKESFPLTVTSAQKNPTAFYLCASTLGVTEAFFGQGTRLTVV.

The rearrangement joins TRBV5-6 to TRBJ1-5; 8 bases line up with TRBD1. Per the germline V gene, CDR1 is SGHDT and CDR2 is YYEEEE. The CDR3 runs to 18 residues. The V gene end was trimmed by 0 bases and the J gene end by 2 bases; junction bases not matched to a gene: 10. The CDR3 spells CASSLGQGAPLGNQPQHF. The CDR3 bases are TGTGCCAGCAGCTTGGGGCAGGGGGCTCCCCTTGGCAATCAGCCCCAGCATTTT.

The rearrangement uses TRBV11-2 and TRBJ1-3; D uncertain. The CDR3 is 13 amino acids. Germline CDR1 SGHAT, CDR2 FQNNGV. The V gene lost 3 bases and the J gene lost 4 bases, with 7 bases spanning the gap. CDR3 residues: CASSLSGGNTIYF. The CDR3 DNA sequence: TGTGCCAGCAGCTTGAGTGGAGGAAACACCATATATTTT.

The chain employs TRBV5-5 and TRBJ2-5, with TRBD1 identical over 8 bases. The CDR3 totals 14 residues. The germline CDR1 and CDR2 sequences are SGHKS and YYEKEE (reference sequence). The V segment lost 4 bases and the J segment 5 bases; nucleotides outside the gene matches: 7. CDR3 protein: CASSSATGEETQYF. The CDR3 DNA reads as TGTGCCAGCAGCAGTGCGACAGGGGAGGAGACCCAGTACTTC.

The chain carries TRBV15 and TRBJ2-2; no reliable D call. This CDR3 contains 12 residues. Per the germline V gene, CDR1 is LNHNV and CDR2 is YYDKDF (reference sequence). Trimming removed 4 bases at V and 5 bases at J, with 5 bases between. The DNA of the CDR3 is TGTGCCACCAGCACGATGACCGGGGAGCTGTTTTTT. It is translated as CATSTMTGELFF.

The count of this clone is one. V and J are TRBV6-1 and TRBJ1-1; D ambiguous. V dropped 4 bases and J dropped 0 bases, with 6 bases sitting between them. The germline V gene encodes CDR1 MNHNS and CDR2 SASEGT. The CDR3 consists of 13 residues. This chain's CDR3 is CASSVGVNTEAFF. The DNA for the CDR3 is TGTGCCAGCAGTGTAGGAGTGAACACTGAAGCTTTCTTT.

V and J are TRBV6-6 and TRBJ2-7; TRBD1 agrees at 9 bases. The germline V gene has CDR1 MNHNY and CDR2 SVGAGI (reference sequence). The CDR3 is made up of 13 amino acids. V trimming: 4 bases; J trimming: 7 bases; junction bases outside the gene matches: 5. CDR3 in amino acids: CASSSQGAGEQYF. CDR3 nucleotides: TGTGCCAGCAGTTCACAGGGGGCGGGAGAGCAGTACTTC.

This chain uses TRBV6-6 with TRBJ2-3; D ambiguous. Deletions cut 3 bases from V and 6 bases from J, with 10 bases between. CDR1 MNHNY and CDR2 SVGAGI come from the germline V gene (reference sequence). CDR3 length: 13 amino acids. The CDR3 nucleotides are TGTGCCAGCAGTTATCCACCTCCGGATACGCAGTATTTT. It yields the protein CASSYPPPDTQYF.

A single count supports this clone. The rearrangement joins TRBV4-1 to TRBJ1-4; D call uncertain. The CDR3 spans 15 residues. V lost 2 bases to trimming and J lost 0 bases, with 7 bases between them. The V gene's germline CDR1 is MGHRA and CDR2 YSYEKL. The CDR3 DNA reads TGCGCCAGCAGCCAATGGACTGCAACTAATGAAAAACTGTTTTTT. Translating gives CASSQWTATNEKLFF.